The 15 T cell receptor beta chains presented below share a single source sample, sequenced in a study of high-grade serous ovarian cancer treatment subgroups. Tumor tissue was taken before any definitive surgery or chemotherapy was given. TCRdb keeps only in-frame clones here, not all; method: immunoSEQ multiplex PCR. The sample consists of about 12,000 clones, around 90% of them appearing once. The sequencing sample was made of tumor tissue. Source of these receptors: a human donor with high-grade serous ovarian cancer.

The J gene is TRBJ2-3, the V gene TRBV7-3, with D maybe TRBD1 (5 bases). The V end was cut by 4 bases, the J end by 2 bases, with 10 bases between. Germline CDR1 SGHTA, CDR2 FQGTGA. This CDR3 is built from 14 residues. The CDR3 coding sequence is TGTGCCAGCAGCTCTGGGGCCCCCACAGATACGCAGTATTTT. Translating gives CASSSGAPTDTQYF.

The gene calls are TRBV27 and TRBJ2-3; the D gene is possibly TRBD1 (5 bases). The V and J ends lost 2 bases and 3 bases respectively, with 12 bases between them. Germline CDR1 MNHEY, CDR2 SMNVEV (reference sequence). The CDR3 has 15 residues. As DNA, the CDR3 is TGTGCCAGCAGTTTAAGACAGTCCGGAACAGATACGCAGTATTTT. It translates to CASSLRQSGTDTQYF.

This clone showed up just once. The rearrangement links TRBV7-2 to TRBJ1-4, with TRBD1 matching 8 bases. The V segment lost 5 bases and the J segment 8 bases; nucleotides outside the gene matches: 7. Per germline, CDR1 SGHTA and CDR2 FQGNSA. There are 14 residues in the CDR3. CDR3 coding DNA: TGTGCCAGCAGCCTGGACAGGGCGGGGGAAAAACTGTTTTTT. Amino acid sequence: CASSLDRAGEKLFF.

A single count supports this clone. CDR3 nucleotides: TGTGCCAGCAGCTTTAAACAGGCCGGCGAGCAGTACGTC. Translation: CASSFKQAGEQYV. This chain joins TRBV7-3 and TRBJ2-7; perhaps TRBD1 as D (5 bases). The CDR3 extends over 13 amino acids. The germline V gene has CDR1 SGHTA and CDR2 FQGTGA. Trimming left V 3 bases short and J 6 bases short, with 12 bases between.

The chain carries TRBV2 and TRBJ1-2, with D maybe TRBD1 (6 bases). The germline gives CDR1 SNHLY, CDR2 FYNNEI. Trimming took 4 bases from V and 1 from J, leaving 13 bases between them. The CDR3 is 15 amino acids. CDR3 in amino acids: CASSGGTSHNYGYTF. The CDR3 DNA follows: TGTGCCAGCAGTGGAGGGACATCCCATAACTATGGCTACACCTTC.

The chain uses TRBV9 and TRBJ1-2, with no clear D. Per the germline V gene, CDR1 is SGDLS and CDR2 is YYNGEE. CDR3 size: 13 residues. The ends were cut back, 3 bases at V and 13 bases at J, with 19 bases in the middle. The CDR3 DNA sequence: TGTGCCAGCAGCGCCGCCTGGGAGGGTCGAGCCACCTTC. Residues: CASSAAWEGRATF.

The chain uses TRBV5-4 and TRBJ2-5; TRBD1 or TRBD2 may be the D gene (5 bases each). The CDR3 totals 13 residues. The germline V gene encodes CDR1 SGHNT and CDR2 YYREEE (reference sequence). V was clipped by 2 bases and J by 5 bases, with 10 bases between them. The CDR3 DNA reads TGTGCCAGCAGCTTCGTGGGGACGGAGACCCAGTACTTC. The encoded protein is CASSFVGTETQYF.

The rearrangement joins TRBV18 to TRBJ2-4; TRBD2 agrees at 11 bases. J gave up 0 bases and V 0 bases, and 1 base lay outside the gene matches. The germline CDR1 and CDR2 sequences are KGHSH and LQKENI. The CDR3 extends over 17 amino acids. The CDR3 DNA reads as TGTGCCAGCTCACCACCGGGACTAGCGGTAGCCAAAAACATTCAGTACTTC. Amino acids: CASSPPGLAVAKNIQYF.

The chain carries TRBV19 and TRBJ1-1; D is undetermined. Germline values: CDR1 LNHDA, CDR2 SQIVND (reference sequence). Trimming pared 3 bases from V and 5 bases from J, leaving 10 bases between. The CDR3 runs 13 residues. Here the CDR3 DNA reads TGTGCCAGTAGTATCGGCCAGTTAACTGAAGCTTTCTTT. It codes for CASSIGQLTEAFF.

This clone occurred once. This chain connects TRBV4-3 to TRBJ1-4, with 10 bases lining up with TRBD1. The CDR3 is 16 residues long. The trim removed 0 bases at V and 5 bases at J, leaving 3 bases unmatched. Germline V gene sequence: CDR1 LGHNA, CDR2 YSLEER. This CDR3 reads CASSQEPGQGNEKLFF. Written as DNA, the CDR3 is TGCGCCAGCAGCCAAGAGCCGGGACAGGGGAATGAAAAACTGTTTTTT.

J is TRBJ2-1 and V is TRBV5-1; D might be TRBD1 or TRBD2, each matching 6 bases. V was pared by 4 bases and J by 6 bases, with 20 bases between. From germline, CDR1 is SGHRS and CDR2 YFSETQ. This CDR3 comprises 16 residues. The CDR3 reads CASSPLMGGQGNEQFF. The CDR3 region has the DNA TGCGCCAGCAGCCCCTTAATGGGGGGCCAAGGCAATGAGCAGTTCTTC. The full variable domain, in which reference TRBV5-1 and TRBJ2-1 provide the parts outside the CDR3, is KAGVTQTPRYLIKTRGQQVTLSCSPISGHRSVSWYQQTPGQGLQFLFEYFSETQRNKGNFPGRFSGRQFSNSRSEMNVSTLELGDSALYLCASSPLMGGQGNEQFFGPGTRLTVL.

The CDR3 here is CATSREGYEQYV. The DNA for the CDR3 is TGTGCCACCAGCAGAGAAGGCTACGAGCAGTACGTC. The chain recombines TRBV15 with TRBJ2-7; the D is unclear. The CDR3 covers 12 residues. CDR1 is LNHNV and CDR2 is YYDKDF in the germline V gene (reference sequence). Trimming removed 0 bases at V and 3 bases at J, with 3 bases between.

The genes are TRBV9 and TRBJ2-3, with 8 positions matching TRBD2. Looked up from germline, CDR1 is SGDLS and CDR2 is YYNGEE. The J segment lost 5 bases and the V segment lost 4 bases, leaving 21 bases of the junction unmatched. This CDR3 is built from 19 residues. This CDR3 reads CASSPGLQIRAGGGDTQYF. CDR3 bases: TGTGCCAGCAGCCCCGGGCTACAGATTCGGGCGGGAGGTGGAGATACGCAGTATTTT.

The chain recombines TRBV6-5 with TRBJ1-5; D remains unclear. The V gene lost 0 bases and the J gene lost 2 bases, with 8 bases spanning the gap. The CDR3 is 15 amino acids. Germline V gene sequence: CDR1 MNHEY, CDR2 SVGAGI. The CDR3 DNA is TGTGCCAGCAGTTACTCAGGGAGTGGCAATCAGCCCCAGCATTTT. Translated: CASSYSGSGNQPQHF.

This sequence joins TRBV7-2 and TRBJ1-1; D remains ambiguous. CDR1 SGHTA and CDR2 FQGNSA come from the germline V gene. This CDR3 has 16 residues. V was pared by 2 bases and J by 0 bases, with 13 bases between. The CDR3: CASSLFGGQMNTEAFF. CDR3 in DNA: TGTGCCAGCAGCTTATTCGGAGGTCAGATGAACACTGAAGCTTTCTTT.